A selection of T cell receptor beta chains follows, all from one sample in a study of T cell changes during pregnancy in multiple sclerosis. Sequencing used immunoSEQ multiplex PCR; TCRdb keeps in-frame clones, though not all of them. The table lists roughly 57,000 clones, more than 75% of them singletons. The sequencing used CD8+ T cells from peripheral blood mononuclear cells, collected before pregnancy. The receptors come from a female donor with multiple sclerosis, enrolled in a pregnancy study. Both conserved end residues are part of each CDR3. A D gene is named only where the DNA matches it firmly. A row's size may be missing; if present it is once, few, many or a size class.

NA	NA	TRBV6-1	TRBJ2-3	CASSDPTGTQYF	TGTGCCAGCAGTGACCCGACAGGTACGCAGTATTTT
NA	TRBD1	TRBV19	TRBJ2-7	CASSPGQVYEQYF	TGTGCCAGTAGTCCCGGACAGGTATACGAGCAGTACTTC
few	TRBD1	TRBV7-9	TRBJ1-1	CASSSATGPNTEAFF	TGTGCCAGCAGCTCGGCGACAGGGCCGAACACTGAAGCTTTCTTT
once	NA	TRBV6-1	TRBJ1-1	CASSEPAGRSTEAFF	TGTGCCAGCAGTGAACCGGCAGGCCGTAGCACTGAAGCTTTCTTT
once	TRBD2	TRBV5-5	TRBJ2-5	CASTGAGGLETQYF	TGTGCCAGCACTGGGGCGGGGGGGTTAGAGACCCAGTACTTC
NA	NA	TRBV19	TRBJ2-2	CASSIDRHSINSNTGELFF	TGTGCCAGTAGTATAGATCGCCACAGCATCAACTCGAACACCGGGGAGCTGTTTTTT
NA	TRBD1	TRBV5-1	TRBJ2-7	CASSSGQGPYEQYF	TGCGCCAGCAGCTCCGGACAGGGGCCCTACGAGCAGTACTTC
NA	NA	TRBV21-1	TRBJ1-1	CASSKMSENTEAFF	TGTGCCAGCAGCAAAATGTCAGAAAACACTGAAGCTTTCTTT
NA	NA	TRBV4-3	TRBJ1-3	CASSQDPPGTGNTIYF	TGCGCCAGCAGCCAAGACCCTCCAGGTACTGGAAACACCATATATTTT
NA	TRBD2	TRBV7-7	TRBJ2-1	CASSLSLAGGHNEQFF	TGTGCTAGCAGCTTATCCCTAGCGGGGGGCCACAATGAGCAGTTCTTC
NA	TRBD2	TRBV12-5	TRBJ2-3	CASGTGGSDTQYF	TGTGCTAGTGGTACGGGGGGGTCAGATACGCAGTATTTT
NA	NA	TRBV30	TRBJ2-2	CAWSVTGVGELFF	TGTGCCTGGAGTGTGACAGGAGTTGGGGAGCTGTTTTTT
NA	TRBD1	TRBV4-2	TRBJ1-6	CASSQDPGQGYNSPLHF	TGTGCCAGCAGCCAAGATCCTGGACAGGGCTATAATTCACCCCTCCACTTT
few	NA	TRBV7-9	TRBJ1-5	CASSPFNQPQHF	TGTGCCAGCAGCCCATTCAATCAGCCCCAGCATTTT
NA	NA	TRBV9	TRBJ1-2	CASSVEPKPNYGYTF	TGTGCCAGCAGCGTAGAGCCGAAACCCAACTATGGCTACACCTTC
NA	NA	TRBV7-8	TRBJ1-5	CASSFTRDQPQHF	TGTGCCAGCAGCTTTACCAGGGATCAGCCCCAGCATTTT
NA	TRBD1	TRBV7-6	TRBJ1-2	CASSESGGIEGYTF	TGTGCCAGCAGCGAATCAGGGGGTATTGAGGGCTACACCTTC
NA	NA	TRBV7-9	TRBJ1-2	CASSLDQGIAGYTF	TGTGCCAGCAGCTTAGATCAGGGGATCGCCGGCTACACCTTC
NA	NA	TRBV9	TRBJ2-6	CASSVTPTDSGNVLTF	TGTGCCAGCAGCGTAACGCCCACGGACAGCGGTAACGTCCTGACTTTC
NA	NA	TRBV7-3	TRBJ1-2	CASSLTAGTFKGGYTF	TGTGCCAGCAGCTTAACCGCGGGAACCTTCAAGGGGGGCTACACCTTC
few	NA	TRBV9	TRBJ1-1	CASSVVSGDTEAFF	TGTGCCAGCAGCGTAGTGTCAGGGGACACTGAAGCTTTCTTT
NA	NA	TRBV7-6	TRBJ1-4	CASSLSGKLFF	TGTGCCAGCAGCTTGAGTGGAAAACTGTTTTTT
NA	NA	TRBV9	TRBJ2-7	CASSVDKGSHEQYF	TGTGCCAGCAGCGTAGATAAAGGTAGCCACGAGCAGTACTTC
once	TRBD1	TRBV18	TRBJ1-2	CASSPEAGGSGGYTF	TGTGCCAGCTCACCGGAAGCAGGGGGCTCTGGTGGCTACACCTTC
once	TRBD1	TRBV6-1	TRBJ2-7	CASSLRQGEEQYF	TGTGCCAGCAGTTTGCGACAGGGCGAGGAGCAGTACTTC
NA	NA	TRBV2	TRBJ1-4	CASETTAGELFF	TGTGCCAGCGAAACGACGGCGGGGGAACTGTTTTTT
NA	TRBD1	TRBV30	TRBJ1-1	CAWSPGTGLLTEAFF	TGTGCCTGGAGCCCCGGGACAGGGTTATTGACTGAAGCTTTCTTT
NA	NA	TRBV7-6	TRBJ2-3	CASGGAGTDTQYF	TGTGCCAGCGGGGGGGCCGGCACAGATACGCAGTATTTT
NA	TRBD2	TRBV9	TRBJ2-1	CASSGGGTSGGARNEQFF	TGTGCCAGCAGCGGCGGTGGGACTAGCGGGGGGGCCCGTAATGAGCAGTTCTTC
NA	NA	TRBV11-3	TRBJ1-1	CASSLGENTEAFF	TGTGCCAGCAGCTTAGGCGAGAACACTGAAGCTTTCTTT
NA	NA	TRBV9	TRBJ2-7	CASSPGGFGYEQYF	TGTGCCAGCAGCCCGGGGGGCTTTGGATACGAGCAGTACTTC
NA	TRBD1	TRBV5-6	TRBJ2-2	CASSPTGGSKLFF	TGTGCCAGCAGCCCGACAGGGGGCTCGAAGCTGTTTTTT
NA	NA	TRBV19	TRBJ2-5	CASSIGGETQYF	TGTGCCAGTAGTATAGGAGGGGAGACCCAGTACTTC
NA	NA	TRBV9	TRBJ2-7	CASSAGNEQYF	TGTGCCAGCAGCGCAGGGAACGAGCAGTACTTC
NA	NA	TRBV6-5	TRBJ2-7	CASSSSTDPYEQYF	TGTGCCAGCAGTTCCTCGACAGACCCCTACGAGCAGTACTTC
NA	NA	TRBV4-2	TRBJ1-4	CASSQAATNEKLFF	TGTGCCAGCAGCCAGGCTGCAACTAATGAAAAACTGTTTTTT
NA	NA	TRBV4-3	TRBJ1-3	CASSQGTDSGNTIYF	TGCGCCAGCAGCCAAGGGACAGACTCTGGAAACACCATATATTTT
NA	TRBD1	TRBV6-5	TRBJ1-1	CASSPGAGGTEAFF	TGTGCCAGCAGTCCAGGGGCAGGGGGCACTGAAGCTTTCTTT
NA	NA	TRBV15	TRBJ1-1	CATSGGLVWGENTEAFF	TGTGCCACCAGTGGGGGGTTAGTATGGGGAGAGAACACTGAAGCTTTCTTT
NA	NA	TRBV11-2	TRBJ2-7	CASSFGQGPYEQYF	TGTGCCAGCAGCTTCGGGCAGGGCCCTTACGAGCAGTACTTC
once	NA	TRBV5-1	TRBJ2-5	CASGPEGAKETQYF	TGCGCCAGCGGACCGGAGGGGGCCAAAGAGACCCAGTACTTC
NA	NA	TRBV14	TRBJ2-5	CASSHRETQYF	TGTGCCAGCAGCCATCGGGAGACCCAGTACTTC
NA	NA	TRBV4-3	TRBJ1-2	CASSQGRWATGTNGYTF	TGCGCCAGCAGCCAAGGGCGGTGGGCTACCGGGACAAATGGCTACACCTTC
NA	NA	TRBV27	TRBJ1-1	CASSLSSGNTEAFF	TGTGCCAGCAGTTTATCTTCGGGGAACACTGAAGCTTTCTTT
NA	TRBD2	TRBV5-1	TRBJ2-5	CASSLGPSGGPGTQYF	TGCGCCAGCAGCTTGGGTCCTAGCGGGGGGCCGGGGACCCAGTACTTC
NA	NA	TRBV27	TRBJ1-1	CASSLGSRTEAFF	TGTGCCAGCAGTTTGGGCAGTAGGACTGAAGCTTTCTTT
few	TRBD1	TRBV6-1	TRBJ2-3	CASSEPGQGLDTQYF	TGTGCCAGCAGTGAGCCTGGACAGGGTTTAGATACGCAGTATTTT
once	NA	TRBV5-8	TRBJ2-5	CASSAGALARTQYF	TGTGCCAGCAGCGCGGGGGCCCTCGCCCGGACCCAGTACTTC
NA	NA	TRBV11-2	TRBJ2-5	CASSSIRGLQETQYF	TGTGCCAGCAGCTCGATCCGGGGTTTACAAGAGACCCAGTACTTC